This T cell receptor beta chain was documented in a study of regulatory and conventional T cells in RAG deficiency. Remarks on this clone: Antigen unknown.

Germline V lookup: CDR1 SEHNR, CDR2 FQNEAQ (reference sequence). V dropped 5 bases and J dropped 5; count of bases not matched to a gene: 12. This CDR3 is built from 17 residues. Whole-study results and caveats: Patient subsets had shorter CDR3s; Omenn Treg-Tconv overlap exceeded 75%. Other subsets showed 8.5 to 10-fold reductions, but Treg unique TCR beta sequences fell 75 to 100-fold in these patients.

The protocol was immunoSEQ multiplex PCR, while the TCRdb copy is restricted to in-frame clones and leaves out a portion. The sample has some 30,000 clones, 85% to 90% seen once; the top ten hold 5% to 6.5%. These same data were also listed under a study on regulatory T cells. That work states: Primers: 52 TRBV forward and 13 TRBJ reverse. Skewed V and J usage and few unique V-J pairs marked patient repertoires, most in Tregs.

The rearrangement uses TRBV7-9 and TRBJ2-2; 9 nucleotides match TRBD2. This TCR derives from a human donor in good health. The sample consisted of CD8+ T cells sorted from blood. Here the CDR3 reads CASSLPAGGPVTGELFF. CDR3 nucleotides: TGTGCCAGCAGCCTGCCTGCGGGGGGGCCGGTGACCGGGGAGCTGTTTTTT.